Listed below are T cell receptor beta chains from one sample, sequenced in a study of human T cells and chemical hapten exposure. Each CDR3 protein gets one entry after TCRdb re-called the RACE reads with MiXCR. The repertoire holds approximately 59,000 distinct CDR3 sequences, with around 6.3% as singletons. The sample taken for sequencing was whole blood. The source of these receptors is a female donor in good health. Some clones in this sample may be carry-over from other donors' samples. Both conserved end residues are part of each CDR3. Fields, in order: V gene, J gene, clone size, D gene, CDR3 DNA, CDR3 protein. A D gene is named only where the DNA matches it firmly. For some rows the clone size is stated as once, few or many, or as a class when expanded; others skip it.

v_gene: TRBV12-3/TRBV12-4; j_gene: TRBJ2-7; abundance: few; d_gene: TRBD2; CDR3nt: TGTGCCAGCAGTTTAGCTAGCGGGAGGTCCTACGAGCAGTACTTC; CDR3aa: CASSLASGRSYEQYF
v_gene: TRBV27; j_gene: TRBJ2-1; abundance: many; d_gene: -; CDR3nt: TGTGCCAGCCGGGGGTTCGGTGAGCAGTTCTTC; CDR3aa: CASRGFGEQFF
v_gene: TRBV6-2/TRBV6-3; j_gene: TRBJ2-1; abundance: many; d_gene: -; CDR3nt: TGTGCCAGCAGTCTTAACAATGAGCAGTTCTTC; CDR3aa: CASSLNNEQFF
v_gene: TRBV6-5; j_gene: TRBJ2-5; abundance: few; d_gene: -; CDR3nt: TGTGCCAGCAGCGCCCCGGGACGGTCGGAGACCCAGTACTTC; CDR3aa: CASSAPGRSETQYF
v_gene: TRBV2; j_gene: TRBJ2-7; abundance: many; d_gene: TRBD1; CDR3nt: TGTGCCAGCAGTGGGGACAGGTCAACAGGCGAGCAGTACTTC; CDR3aa: CASSGDRSTGEQYF
v_gene: TRBV27; j_gene: TRBJ2-7; abundance: many; d_gene: TRBD2; CDR3nt: TGTGCCAGCAGCTCCGGGACTAGCAACGAGCAGTACTTC; CDR3aa: CASSSGTSNEQYF
v_gene: TRBV20-1; j_gene: TRBJ1-6; abundance: -; d_gene: -; CDR3nt: TGCAGTGCTACGACAGCGAGCTCCTATAATTCACCCCTCCACTTT; CDR3aa: CSATTASSYNSPLHF
v_gene: TRBV11-2; j_gene: TRBJ2-3; abundance: many; d_gene: -; CDR3nt: TGTGCCAGCAGCTTTACGGCTAGCACAGATACGCAGTATTTT; CDR3aa: CASSFTASTDTQYF
v_gene: TRBV20-1; j_gene: TRBJ1-1; abundance: few; d_gene: -; CDR3nt: TGCAGTACTCGACAGGCTACCACTGAAGCTTTCTTT; CDR3aa: CSTRQATTEAFF
v_gene: TRBV4-2; j_gene: TRBJ1-1; abundance: many; d_gene: TRBD1; CDR3nt: TGTGCCAGCAGCCAAGGACAGGGGGCTAACACTGAAGCTTTCTTT; CDR3aa: CASSQGQGANTEAFF
v_gene: TRBV14; j_gene: TRBJ2-2; abundance: many; d_gene: TRBD2; CDR3nt: TGTGCCAGCAGTCCTCTACTAGCGGGAGGGCGATACACCGGGGAGCTGTTTTTT; CDR3aa: CASSPLLAGGRYTGELFF
v_gene: TRBV20-1; j_gene: TRBJ2-1; abundance: many; d_gene: -; CDR3nt: TGCAGTGCTCATATTACGCCAGGGAGGAATGAGCAGTTCTTC; CDR3aa: CSAHITPGRNEQFF
v_gene: TRBV20-1; j_gene: TRBJ2-7; abundance: many; d_gene: -; CDR3nt: TGCAGTGCGACAGACGACGGGCTTGGCTCCTACGAGCAGTACTTC; CDR3aa: CSATDDGLGSYEQYF
v_gene: TRBV28; j_gene: TRBJ1-2; abundance: few; d_gene: -; CDR3nt: TGTGCCAGCAACGGCCCAGGGTACAGACCTTATGGCTACACCTTC; CDR3aa: CASNGPGYRPYGYTF